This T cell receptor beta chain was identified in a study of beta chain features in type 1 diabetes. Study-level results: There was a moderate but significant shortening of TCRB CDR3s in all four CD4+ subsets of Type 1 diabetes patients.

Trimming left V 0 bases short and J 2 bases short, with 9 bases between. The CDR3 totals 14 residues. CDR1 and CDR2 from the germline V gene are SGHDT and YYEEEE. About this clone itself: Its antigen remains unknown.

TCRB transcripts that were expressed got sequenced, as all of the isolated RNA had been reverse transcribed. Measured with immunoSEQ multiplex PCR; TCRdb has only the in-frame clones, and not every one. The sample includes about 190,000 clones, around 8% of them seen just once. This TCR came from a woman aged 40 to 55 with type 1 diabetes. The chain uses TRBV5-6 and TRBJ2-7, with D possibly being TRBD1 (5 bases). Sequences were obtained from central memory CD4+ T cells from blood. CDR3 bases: TGTGCCAGCAGCTTGGATGGGGCCACCTACGAGCAGTACTTC. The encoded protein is CASSLDGATYEQYF.